This paragraph covers one T cell receptor (beta chain) sequence. Antigen specificity is unknown. This record belongs to a study of cytomegalovirus exposure and HLA in healthy donors. Primers for the PCR totalled 60 Vbeta and 13 Jbeta. Sequencing used immunoSEQ multiplex PCR; TCRdb keeps in-frame clones, though not all of them. Among 160,000 or so clones listed, about 88% were seen once. Whole-study results and caveats: Presence/absence analyses rested on an assumption that sequencing depth was roughly uniform across donors. Upon later analysis, HLA-associated TCR beta chains proved more clonally expanded than other, equally common chains.

The clonotype was recovered from a woman under 30 in good health and CMV-seronegative. Sample: PBMCs.

Here the CDR3 reads CASSGPIPGLGSHEQYF. Here the CDR3 DNA reads TGTGCCAGCAGTGGACCGATCCCAGGGTTAGGGTCCCACGAGCAGTACTTC. The gene calls are TRBV2 and TRBJ2-7; possibly TRBD1 for D (5 bases). The V end was cut by 4 bases, the J end by 5 bases, with 24 bases between. The CDR3 has 17 amino acids. Per the germline V gene, CDR1 is SNHLY and CDR2 is FYNNEI.